This TCR beta chain derives from a study of early T cells in non-severe SARS-CoV-2 infection. Study-wide results and limits: Database matching using VDJdb favored anti-spike CD8 responses, with private and CD4 specificities left missing.

Individually, cDNA molecules had unique molecular identifiers attached to them. TCRdb analysed the 5' RACE reads with MiXCR anew, one entry per CDR3 protein. The data show fewer than 80,000 distinct CDR3 sequences, with 12% seen just once and approximately 1.1% held by the top ten. The germline V gene encodes CDR1 MGHRA and CDR2 YSYEKL. The CDR3 consists of 13 residues. Trimming left V 0 bases short and J 0 bases short, with 2 bases between. By sample share, this clonotype is medium-sized. Its cognate antigen is unknown. This sample comprised whole blood, obtained at baseline. V gene TRBV4-1 combines with J gene TRBJ1-1; D unresolved. The source is an adult who was a healthcare worker with PCR-confirmed SARS-CoV-2 infection or an uninfected control (not recorded which). The donor label of this sample is uncertain. CDR3 sequence reads: CASSQDLNTEAFF. The CDR3 coding sequence is TGCGCCAGCAGCCAAGATCTGAACACTGAAGCTTTCTTT.